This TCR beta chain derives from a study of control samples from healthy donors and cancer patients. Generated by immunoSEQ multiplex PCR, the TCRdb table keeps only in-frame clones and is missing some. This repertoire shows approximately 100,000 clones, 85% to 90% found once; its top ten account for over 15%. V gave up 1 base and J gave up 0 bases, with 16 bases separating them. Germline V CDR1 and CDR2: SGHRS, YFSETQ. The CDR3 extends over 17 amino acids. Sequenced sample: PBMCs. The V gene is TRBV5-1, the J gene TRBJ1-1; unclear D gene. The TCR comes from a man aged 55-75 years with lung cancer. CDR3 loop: CASSLRTLGFMNTEAFF. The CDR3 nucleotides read TGCGCCAGCAGCTTGCGGACCCTAGGCTTCATGAACACTGAAGCTTTCTTT.